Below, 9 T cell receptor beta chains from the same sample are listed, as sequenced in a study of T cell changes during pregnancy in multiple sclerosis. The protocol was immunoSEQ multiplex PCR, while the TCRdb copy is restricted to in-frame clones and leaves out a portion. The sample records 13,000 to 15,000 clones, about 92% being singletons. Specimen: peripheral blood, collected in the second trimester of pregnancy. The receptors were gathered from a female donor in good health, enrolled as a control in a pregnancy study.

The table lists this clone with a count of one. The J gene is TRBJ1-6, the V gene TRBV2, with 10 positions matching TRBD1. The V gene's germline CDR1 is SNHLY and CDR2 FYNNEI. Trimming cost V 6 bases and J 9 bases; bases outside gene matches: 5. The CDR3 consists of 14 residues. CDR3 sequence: CASSGTGVGSPLHF. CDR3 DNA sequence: TGTGCCAGCAGCGGGACAGGGGTAGGTTCACCCCTCCACTTT.

CDR3 loop: CASSYYSQSSNQPQHF. The CDR3 coding sequence is TGTGCCAGCAGCTACTACTCGCAAAGCAGCAATCAGCCCCAGCATTTT. The gene calls are TRBV5-6 and TRBJ1-5; D ambiguous. Looked up from germline, CDR1 is SGHDT and CDR2 is YYEEEE. The V gene lost 3 bases and the J gene lost 1 base, with 14 bases spanning the gap. This CDR3 region has 16 residues.

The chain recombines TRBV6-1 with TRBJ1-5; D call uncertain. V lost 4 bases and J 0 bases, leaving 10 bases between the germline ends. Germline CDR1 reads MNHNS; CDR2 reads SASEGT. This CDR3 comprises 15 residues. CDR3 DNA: TGTGCCAGCAGTGGTCTGGCAGATAGCAATCAGCCCCAGCATTTT. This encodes CASSGLADSNQPQHF.

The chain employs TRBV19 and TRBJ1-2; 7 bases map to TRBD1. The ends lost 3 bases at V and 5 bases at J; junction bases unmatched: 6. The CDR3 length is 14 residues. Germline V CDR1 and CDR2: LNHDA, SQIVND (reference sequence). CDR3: CASSIQKGAYGYTF. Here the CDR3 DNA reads TGTGCCAGTAGTATCCAAAAGGGGGCGTATGGCTACACCTTC.

The CDR3 sequence is CASSFARLSQETQYF. The CDR3 region has the DNA TGTGCCAGCAGCTTCGCCCGACTCAGCCAAGAGACCCAGTACTTC. This chain uses TRBV7-2 with TRBJ2-5; no clear D. Trimming took off 3 bases at V and 1 base at J, with 12 bases between the two ends. Germline V lookup: CDR1 SGHTA, CDR2 FQGNSA. This CDR3 has 15 residues.

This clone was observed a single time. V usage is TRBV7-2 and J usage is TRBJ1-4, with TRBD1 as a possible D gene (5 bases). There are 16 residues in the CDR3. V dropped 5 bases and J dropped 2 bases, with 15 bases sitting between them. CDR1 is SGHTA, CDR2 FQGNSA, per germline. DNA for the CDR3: TGTGCCAGCAGCGCAGGGACTTCGGGGACTAATGAAAAACTGTTTTTT. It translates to CASSAGTSGTNEKLFF.

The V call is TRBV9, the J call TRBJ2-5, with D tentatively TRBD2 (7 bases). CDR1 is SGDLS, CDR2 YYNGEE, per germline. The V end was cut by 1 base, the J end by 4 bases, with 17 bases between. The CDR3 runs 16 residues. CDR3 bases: TGTGCCAGCAGCGTAAGGGCGGCGGGGGCCGGAGAGACCCAGTACTTC. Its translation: CASSVRAAGAGETQYF.

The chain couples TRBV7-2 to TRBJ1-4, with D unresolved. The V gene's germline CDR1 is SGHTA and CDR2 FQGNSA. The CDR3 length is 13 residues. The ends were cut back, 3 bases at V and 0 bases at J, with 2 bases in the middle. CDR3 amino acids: CASSFATNEKLFF. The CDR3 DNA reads TGTGCCAGCAGCTTCGCAACTAATGAAAAACTGTTTTTT.

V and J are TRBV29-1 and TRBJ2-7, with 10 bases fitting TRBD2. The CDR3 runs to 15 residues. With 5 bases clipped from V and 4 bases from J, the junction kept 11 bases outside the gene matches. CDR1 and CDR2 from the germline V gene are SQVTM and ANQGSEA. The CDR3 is CSVSPSGSRRYEQYF. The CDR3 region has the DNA TGCAGCGTTTCACCTAGCGGGAGTAGGAGGTACGAGCAGTACTTC.